This TCR beta chain was retrieved from a study of memory B cells and T cells in multiple sclerosis. General study findings and limits: Shared clonotype counts depended on differing compartment clone-set sizes and were normalized.

Stimulus-free culture yielded autoproliferating CFSE-dim and non-proliferating CFSE-high T cells, each sequenced separately. Roughly 4.5x10^7 CFSE-labeled PBMCs were cultured less than eight days unstimulated, then replicate wells were pooled. CFSE at 0.45 to 0.55 uM labeled the PBMCs, which were then cultured unstimulated. CDR1 and CDR2 (germline): SEHNR, FQNEAQ (reference sequence). Trimming removed 5 bases from V and 7 bases from J; junction bases left unmatched: 18. The CDR3 runs 17 residues. Profiled with immunoSEQ multiplex PCR; TCRdb holds only in-frame clones, not every one. The table lists fewer than 40,000 clones, about 83% of them singletons. This clone has more than one count but fewer than ten. Its antigen remains unknown.

Sequenced input: PBMCs from blood kept in culture. The chain is built from TRBV7-9 and TRBJ2-3; 7 bases are shared with TRBD2. The receptor's source is a human donor with multiple sclerosis. Written as DNA, the CDR3 is TGTGCCAGCAGCCTTGGAGCGACTAGAGGGGAGGGGTATACGCAGTATTTT. This encodes CASSLGATRGEGYTQYF.